This T cell receptor (beta chain) is from a study of blood T cell repertoires in COVID-19. Study-wide background: Samples representing acute and convalescent COVID-19 were sourced from the United States, Italy and Spain.

V lost 5 bases and J 2 bases, leaving 21 bases between the germline ends. The CDR3 has 17 residues. The germline CDR1 and CDR2 sequences are SNHLY and FYNNEI. The age range of participants was about 18 to 100 years, with residence in about two dozen US areas. Allocation to cohorts depended on clinical history reported by the participants. In its sample, this clone was seen a few times. Sequencing was performed with immunoSEQ multiplex PCR; in TCRdb, only in-frame clones are kept and a portion is missing. Of 200,000 to 300,000 clones listed, roughly 91% are singletons. The clonotype comes from a man aged 35-49 years who had recovered from COVID-19. Sequencing input: PBMCs or T cells enriched from blood (not recorded which). The V and J genes are TRBV2 and TRBJ2-5, with D perhaps TRBD2 (5 bases). The chain's CDR3 is CASSLLEPGLTQETQYF. The CDR3 DNA reads as TGTGCCAGCAGTCTCTTAGAGCCAGGACTTACGCAAGAGACCCAGTACTTC.